A selection of T cell receptor beta chains follows, all from one sample in a study of OX40 agonist ivuxolimab in advanced cancers. Clones were read by immunoSEQ multiplex PCR, and TCRdb kept only the in-frame ones, dropping some. The top ten hold 4% to 5.5% of the sample, which has roughly 60,000 clones, about 83% seen once. Source: CD4+ or CD8+ T cells sorted from blood, taken in a trial of the OX40 agonist ivuxolimab. These receptors originate from an adult with an advanced solid tumor such as melanoma, head and neck, liver or kidney cancer. Both conserved end residues are part of each CDR3. A D gene is named only where the DNA matches it firmly. A row's size may be missing; if present it is once, few, many or a size class.

d_gene: -; v_gene: TRBV6-9; abundance: -; len: 14; j_gene: TRBJ2-5; CDR3aa: CASSYPGAGETQYF; CDR3nt: TGTGCCAGCAGTTACCCGGGGGCCGGGGAGACCCAGTACTTC
d_gene: -; v_gene: TRBV7-6; abundance: -; len: 16; j_gene: TRBJ2-1; CDR3aa: CASSLTAGTSYNEQFF; CDR3nt: TGTGCCAGCAGCTTAACGGCCGGGACCTCCTACAATGAGCAGTTCTTC
d_gene: TRBD1; v_gene: TRBV5-8; abundance: -; len: 17; j_gene: TRBJ2-3; CDR3aa: CASRDEPGTGPTDTQYF; CDR3nt: TGTGCCAGCAGGGATGAACCCGGGACAGGGCCCACAGATACGCAGTATTTT
d_gene: -; v_gene: TRBV27; abundance: -; len: 15; j_gene: TRBJ2-7; CDR3aa: CASSLLGGEAYEQYF; CDR3nt: TGTGCCAGCAGTTTACTAGGGGGTGAGGCCTACGAGCAGTACTTC
d_gene: TRBD1; v_gene: TRBV2; abundance: -; len: 16; j_gene: TRBJ1-1; CDR3aa: CASSGTGQGTFSEAFF; CDR3nt: TGTGCCAGCAGTGGAACGGGACAGGGGACCTTTTCCGAAGCTTTCTTT
d_gene: -; v_gene: TRBV28; abundance: medium-sized; len: 13; j_gene: TRBJ1-3; CDR3aa: CASRRLTGNTIYF; CDR3nt: TGTGCCAGCAGACGTCTAACTGGAAACACCATATATTTT
d_gene: -; v_gene: TRBV4-1; abundance: -; len: 15; j_gene: TRBJ1-4; CDR3aa: CASSQAGGGNEKLFF; CDR3nt: TGCGCCAGCAGCCAAGCGGGGGGAGGTAATGAAAAACTGTTTTTT
d_gene: -; v_gene: TRBV4-2; abundance: -; len: 14; j_gene: TRBJ2-1; CDR3aa: CASSSRTLRDEQFF; CDR3nt: TGTGCCAGCAGCTCCCGGACCCTTCGCGATGAGCAGTTCTTC
d_gene: -; v_gene: TRBV25-1; abundance: -; len: 16; j_gene: TRBJ2-3; CDR3aa: CASRENALASTDTQYF; CDR3nt: TGTGCCAGCAGGGAAAATGCCCTTGCTAGCACAGATACGCAGTATTTT
d_gene: -; v_gene: TRBV28; abundance: few; len: 14; j_gene: TRBJ1-2; CDR3aa: CASNPGGVVGGYTF; CDR3nt: TGTGCCAGCAACCCGGGGGGGGTGGTCGGTGGCTACACCTTC
d_gene: -; v_gene: TRBV2; abundance: once; len: 14; j_gene: TRBJ1-4; CDR3aa: CASSERRSGEKLFF; CDR3nt: TGTGCCAGCAGTGAACGGCGAAGTGGTGAAAAACTGTTTTTT
d_gene: -; v_gene: TRBV11-2; abundance: -; len: 15; j_gene: TRBJ2-4; CDR3aa: CASSFLSGVKNIQYF; CDR3nt: TGTGCCAGCAGCTTCCTCTCGGGGGTCAAAAACATTCAGTACTTC
d_gene: TRBD1; v_gene: TRBV19; abundance: once; len: 16; j_gene: TRBJ2-7; CDR3aa: CASSSTDRTPRDEQYF; CDR3nt: TGTGCCAGTAGTTCGACGGACAGGACCCCTCGTGACGAGCAGTACTTC
d_gene: TRBD1; v_gene: TRBV25-1; abundance: -; len: 12; j_gene: TRBJ2-7; CDR3aa: CATTGYWYEQYF; CDR3nt: TGTGCCACGACAGGGTATTGGTACGAGCAGTACTTC
d_gene: -; v_gene: TRBV5-1; abundance: once; len: 18; j_gene: TRBJ1-3; CDR3aa: CASSLSGLGPSSGNTIYF; CDR3nt: TGCGCCAGCAGCTTGTCGGGCCTGGGCCCAAGCTCTGGAAACACCATATATTTT
d_gene: -; v_gene: TRBV7-9; abundance: few; len: 14; j_gene: TRBJ1-1; CDR3aa: CASSLVGGYTEAFF; CDR3nt: TGTGCCAGCAGCTTAGTCGGGGGGTACACTGAAGCTTTCTTT
d_gene: -; v_gene: TRBV27; abundance: -; len: 14; j_gene: TRBJ1-2; CDR3aa: CASRSTDRNYGYTF; CDR3nt: TGTGCCAGCAGGTCTACGGACAGAAACTATGGCTACACCTTC
d_gene: -; v_gene: TRBV7-3; abundance: -; len: 16; j_gene: TRBJ1-3; CDR3aa: CASSSAGPFSGNTIYF; CDR3nt: TGTGCCAGCAGCTCCGCGGGGCCGTTCTCTGGAAACACCATATATTTT
d_gene: -; v_gene: TRBV7-2; abundance: -; len: 14; j_gene: TRBJ2-5; CDR3aa: CASSFGTLFETQYF; CDR3nt: TGTGCCAGCAGCTTCGGGACTCTTTTTGAGACCCAGTACTTC
d_gene: -; v_gene: TRBV2; abundance: -; len: 15; j_gene: TRBJ1-1; CDR3aa: CASTAGGRWGPEAFF; CDR3nt: TGTGCCAGCACCGCCGGGGGGAGGTGGGGCCCTGAAGCTTTCTTT
d_gene: -; v_gene: TRBV19; abundance: few; len: 14; j_gene: TRBJ2-5; CDR3aa: CASSTDIRQETQYF; CDR3nt: TGTGCCAGTAGTACCGACATTAGACAAGAGACCCAGTACTTC
d_gene: TRBD1; v_gene: TRBV19; abundance: -; len: 17; j_gene: TRBJ2-1; CDR3aa: CASTGKDRGGPYNEQFF; CDR3nt: TGTGCCAGTACGGGCAAAGACAGGGGGGGACCCTACAATGAGCAGTTCTTC
d_gene: -; v_gene: TRBV7-9; abundance: -; len: 14; j_gene: TRBJ2-7; CDR3aa: CASSLAGSFYEQYF; CDR3nt: TGTGCCAGCAGCTTGGCGGGAAGTTTCTACGAGCAGTACTTC
d_gene: TRBD2; v_gene: TRBV5-1; abundance: -; len: 19; j_gene: TRBJ2-7; CDR3aa: CASSLRSSGGGSGRYEQYF; CDR3nt: TGCGCCAGCAGCTTGAGGTCCTCGGGGGGCGGGAGCGGGAGGTACGAGCAGTACTTC
d_gene: -; v_gene: TRBV5-1; abundance: -; len: 11; j_gene: TRBJ2-7; CDR3aa: CASRLVHEQYF; CDR3nt: TGCGCCAGCAGACTAGTCCACGAGCAGTACTTC
d_gene: -; v_gene: TRBV14; abundance: -; len: 14; j_gene: TRBJ1-2; CDR3aa: CASSRLTGPYGYTF; CDR3nt: TGTGCCAGCAGCCGATTGACCGGGCCCTATGGCTACACCTTC
d_gene: TRBD1; v_gene: TRBV2; abundance: -; len: 13; j_gene: TRBJ1-5; CDR3aa: CASGQGADQPQHF; CDR3nt: TGTGCCAGCGGACAGGGGGCAGATCAGCCCCAGCATTTT
d_gene: -; v_gene: TRBV7-9; abundance: -; len: 14; j_gene: TRBJ2-2; CDR3aa: CASSPDRNTGELFF; CDR3nt: TGTGCCAGCAGTCCTGACAGAAACACCGGGGAGCTGTTTTTT
d_gene: -; v_gene: TRBV7-9; abundance: -; len: 15; j_gene: TRBJ2-1; CDR3aa: CASSPPRRVYNEQFF; CDR3nt: TGTGCCAGCAGCCCCCCTCGGCGGGTCTACAATGAGCAGTTCTTC
d_gene: -; v_gene: TRBV18; abundance: -; len: 13; j_gene: TRBJ2-7; CDR3aa: CASSPGLGYEQYF; CDR3nt: TGTGCCAGCTCACCGGGATTGGGGTACGAGCAGTACTTC
d_gene: -; v_gene: TRBV4-1; abundance: -; len: 13; j_gene: TRBJ2-5; CDR3aa: CASSPWRGETQYF; CDR3nt: TGCGCCAGCAGCCCTTGGCGGGGAGAGACCCAGTACTTC
d_gene: -; v_gene: TRBV2; abundance: -; len: 15; j_gene: TRBJ1-3; CDR3aa: CASSVDRSSGNTIYF; CDR3nt: TGTGCCAGCAGCGTAGACAGGAGCTCTGGAAACACCATATATTTT
d_gene: TRBD1; v_gene: TRBV18; abundance: -; len: 17; j_gene: TRBJ1-4; CDR3aa: CASSTSGTGGPNEKLFF; CDR3nt: TGTGCCAGTTCGACGTCCGGGACAGGGGGTCCTAATGAAAAACTGTTTTTT
d_gene: -; v_gene: TRBV29-1; abundance: -; len: 17; j_gene: TRBJ2-3; CDR3aa: CSVEPRRSSSSADTQYF; CDR3nt: TGCAGCGTTGAACCCCGAAGGAGTAGTAGTTCAGCAGATACGCAGTATTTT
d_gene: TRBD1; v_gene: TRBV28; abundance: once; len: 15; j_gene: TRBJ1-2; CDR3aa: CASSPVGTASYGYTF; CDR3nt: TGTGCCAGCAGCCCCGTTGGGACAGCTTCCTATGGCTACACCTTC
d_gene: TRBD1; v_gene: TRBV2; abundance: -; len: 12; j_gene: TRBJ2-7; CDR3aa: CASSQQGDLPYF; CDR3nt: TGTGCCAGCAGTCAACAGGGGGATCTTCCGTACTTC
d_gene: TRBD1; v_gene: TRBV6-1; abundance: -; len: 14; j_gene: TRBJ2-7; CDR3aa: CAVRDRERSYEQYF; CDR3nt: TGTGCCGTACGCGACAGGGAACGGTCCTACGAGCAGTACTTC
d_gene: -; v_gene: TRBV11-2; abundance: -; len: 14; j_gene: TRBJ1-1; CDR3aa: CASNPGRGLSGAFF; CDR3nt: TGTGCCAGCAACCCAGGGAGGGGCCTCTCCGGCGCTTTCTTT
d_gene: TRBD1; v_gene: TRBV14; abundance: -; len: 15; j_gene: TRBJ1-2; CDR3aa: CASSPRQGANYGYTF; CDR3nt: TGTGCCAGCAGCCCGAGACAGGGGGCGAATTATGGCTACACCTTC
d_gene: TRBD1; v_gene: TRBV28; abundance: -; len: 14; j_gene: TRBJ2-7; CDR3aa: CASIKTGHSYEQYF; CDR3nt: TGTGCCAGCATTAAGACAGGGCATTCCTACGAGCAGTACTTC
d_gene: -; v_gene: TRBV27; abundance: once; len: 14; j_gene: TRBJ2-4; CDR3aa: CASSTLLGKNIQYF; CDR3nt: TGTGCCAGCAGTACCCTTTTGGGCAAAAACATTCAGTACTTC
d_gene: -; v_gene: TRBV19; abundance: -; len: 12; j_gene: TRBJ2-5; CDR3aa: CASSMIRETQYF; CDR3nt: TGTGCCAGTAGTATGATCCGGGAGACCCAGTACTTC
d_gene: -; v_gene: TRBV5-5; abundance: -; len: 18; j_gene: TRBJ2-4; CDR3aa: CASSLGFSGVLAKNIQYF; CDR3nt: TGTGCCAGCAGCTTGGGATTTTCAGGGGTCCTAGCCAAAAACATTCAGTACTTC
d_gene: -; v_gene: TRBV27; abundance: -; len: 16; j_gene: TRBJ1-2; CDR3aa: CASSLDPTDVHGGYTF; CDR3nt: TGTGCCAGCAGTTTAGACCCGACAGACGTACACGGTGGCTACACCTTC